This TCR beta chain originates from a study of blood T cell repertoires in COVID-19. Looking at the study overall: Sources were T cells, B-cell-depleted T cells, or PBMCs; the material itself was cDNA or gDNA.

Data came from immunoSEQ multiplex PCR; TCRdb stores just in-frame clones and leaves some out. This table holds about 360,000 clones, 70% to 90% found once. Seattle participants joined during active infection and were tracked over time. Specimen: peripheral blood. The sequence derives from a woman aged 60-70 years with COVID-19, enrolled during active disease.

The CDR3 protein is CASSQWVSGGAGETQYF. The CDR3 region has the DNA TGTGCCAGCAGCCAATGGGTTAGCGGGGGGGCCGGGGAGACCCAGTACTTC. This rearrangement joins TRBV3-1 (or the pseudogene TRBV3-2) to TRBJ2-5, with 11 bases that match TRBD2. V gave up 2 bases and J gave up 5 bases; unmatched junction bases: 10. The CDR3 contains 17 residues. The germline CDR1 and CDR2 sequences are LGHDT and YNNKEL (reference sequence).